The clone carrying this T cell receptor beta chain has a handful of counts. This sample stems from a study of PD-1 blockade in classical Hodgkin lymphoma. Across the study: It was nivolumab at 3 mg/kg, given intravenously every 2 weeks, that patients received.

Germline V CDR1 and CDR2: SGHRS, YFSETQ. Germline trimming cut 5 bases from V and 3 bases from J; bases unmatched to any gene: 14. This CDR3 is 17 amino acids long. The patients all showed relapse after autologous stem cell transplantation, while their brentuximab vedotin exposure varied. Each best response was a complete response, a partial response or progressive disease. The protocol was immunoSEQ multiplex PCR, while the TCRdb copy is restricted to in-frame clones and leaves out a portion. The sample carries about 27,000 clones, around four fifths recorded once. Sample: peripheral blood mononuclear cells (PBMCs), taken before the second cycle of nivolumab. The chain joins TRBV5-1 to TRBJ2-1; 7 bases match TRBD2. The origin of this receptor is a human donor with classical Hodgkin lymphoma. CDR3 region: CASSKSGERDFYNEQFF. CDR3 sequence (DNA): TGCGCCAGCAGTAAAAGCGGGGAGAGAGACTTCTACAATGAGCAGTTCTTC.